These T cell receptor beta chains were read from a single sample in a study of sequential checkpoint blockade in melanoma. The protocol was immunoSEQ multiplex PCR, while the TCRdb copy is restricted to in-frame clones and leaves out a portion. The table records thousands of clones, 50% to 60% of them present only once. The sequenced sample was CD8+ T cells sorted from blood (inferred from file names), obtained from a patient given nivolumab and ipilimumab in sequence. All receptors come from a human donor with melanoma. CDR3s include the opening cysteine and the closing phenylalanine or tryptophan. Fields, in order: CDR3 length, J gene, D gene, clone size, V gene, CDR3 DNA, CDR3 protein. The D gene is left open where the match is weak. Only part of the rows carry a size: once, few, many, or a class if the clone is expanded.

>14|TRBJ2-7|TRBD1|-|TRBV7-2
TGTGCCAGCAGCTTAGACGCAACAGGGGACGAGCAGTACTTC
CASSLDATGDEQYF
>13|TRBJ1-1|-|-|TRBV27
TGTGCCAGCGAGACAGGATCCGGCACTGAAGCTTTCTTT
CASETGSGTEAFF
>15|TRBJ2-3|-|medium-sized|TRBV4-1
TGCGCCAGCAGCCAAGGTAACCACCCGGGAGATACGCAGTATTTT
CASSQGNHPGDTQYF
>14|TRBJ1-4|TRBD1|-|TRBV6-1
TGTGCCAGCAGTGGACAGGGTGACAGTGAAAAACTGTTTTTT
CASSGQGDSEKLFF
>13|TRBJ2-7|TRBD2|-|TRBV5-1
TGCGCCAGCAGCACGACTAGCGGGTACGAGCAGTACTTC
CASSTTSGYEQYF
>14|TRBJ1-4|TRBD1|-|TRBV7-9
TGTGCCAGCAGCAGTTCAGGGGGTCTCGGAAAACTGTTTTTT
CASSSSGGLGKLFF
>16|TRBJ1-6|-|-|TRBV11-2
TGTGCCAGCAGCTTAGATTCTATTGGGGACACTAAACTCCTCCACTTT
CASSLDSIGDTKLLHF
>11|TRBJ1-3|-|-|TRBV19
TGTGCCACCCTTTTAGGAGGCACCATATATTTT
CATLLGGTIYF
>14|TRBJ2-7|TRBD1|-|TRBV5-1
TGCGCCAGCAGGGCCGGGACAGGGGGCTTCGAGCAGTACTTC
CASRAGTGGFEQYF
>13|TRBJ1-2|-|few|TRBV7-9
TGTGCCAGCAGCCCGCGGACAGTTAATGGCTACACCTTC
CASSPRTVNGYTF
>13|TRBJ2-7|TRBD1|-|TRBV2
TGTGCCAGCAGGGGGACAGGCAGCAACGAGCAGTACTTC
CASRGTGSNEQYF
>19|TRBJ1-3|-|-|TRBV27
TGTGCCAGCAGCTATACTGGGCCTTCCTTGCAAGGCTCTGGAAACACCATATATTTT
CASSYTGPSLQGSGNTIYF
>14|TRBJ2-7|TRBD1|-|TRBV7-3
TGTGCCAGCATCGCGACCGGGACAGCCTACGAGCAGTACTTC
CASIATGTAYEQYF
>15|TRBJ2-7|-|-|TRBV7-9
TGTGCCAGCAGGATAGGCGGAGAAGAAAACTACGAGCAGTACTTC
CASRIGGEENYEQYF
>16|TRBJ1-2|TRBD1|-|TRBV7-9
TGTGCCAGCAGCCCCCGCCTTGAACAGGGGGCGGGTGGCTACACCTTC
CASSPRLEQGAGGYTF
>12|TRBJ2-6|-|-|TRBV4-2
TGTGCCAGCCGGGCTGGGGCCAACGTCCTGACTTTC
CASRAGANVLTF
>11|TRBJ1-3|-|medium-sized|TRBV5-1
TGTGCCAGCAGCTTTTCGAACACCATATATTTT
CASSFSNTIYF
>15|TRBJ1-5|TRBD1|few|TRBV9
TGTGCCAGCAGCCCTGGGACAGGGGGCCATCAGCCCCAGCATTTT
CASSPGTGGHQPQHF
>15|TRBJ2-7|TRBD2|-|TRBV9
TGTGCCAGCAGCAGGGCTAGCGGTGCGTCCTACGAGCAGTACTTC
CASSRASGASYEQYF
>14|TRBJ1-6|TRBD1|once|TRBV2
TGTGCCAGCATCCCGGGACAGACGCTATCACCCCTCCACTTT
CASIPGQTLSPLHF
>15|TRBJ1-4|-|-|TRBV6-1
TGTGCCAGCAGTGAGCCGGAGGGTTACTATGAAAAACTGTTTTTT
CASSEPEGYYEKLFF